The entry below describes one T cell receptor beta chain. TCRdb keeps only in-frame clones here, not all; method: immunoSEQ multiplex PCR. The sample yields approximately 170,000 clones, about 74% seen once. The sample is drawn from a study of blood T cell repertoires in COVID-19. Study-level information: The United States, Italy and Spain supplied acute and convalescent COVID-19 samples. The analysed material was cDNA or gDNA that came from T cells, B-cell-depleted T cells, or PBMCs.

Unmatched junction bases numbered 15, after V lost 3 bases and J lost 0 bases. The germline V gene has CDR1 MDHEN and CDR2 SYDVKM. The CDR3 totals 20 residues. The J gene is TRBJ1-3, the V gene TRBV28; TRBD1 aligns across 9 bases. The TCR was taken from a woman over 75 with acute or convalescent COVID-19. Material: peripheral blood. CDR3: CASSFDERTGVRSSGNTIYF. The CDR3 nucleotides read TGTGCCAGCAGTTTCGATGAGCGGACAGGGGTTCGGAGCTCTGGAAACACCATATATTTT.